This T cell receptor (beta chain) came from a study of shared clonotypes between healthy human individuals (dated by TCRdb to the early 2020s). With respect to the entire study: A few men and two women, aged 18 to 49 years, made up the cohort. For each donor, CD4 naive and CD4 memory were each given three plates, CD8 naive was given two plates, and CD8 memory was given one plate. To estimate repertoire size and how much clonotype sharing occurs between individuals, the study deeply sequenced the blood TCR repertoires of several healthy adults. To increase sequencing depth and limit assay-specific biases, TCR repertoire library preparation and sequencing were carried out by different laboratories using diverse techniques. Each donor's leukapheresis produced roughly between roughly 0.85 and 10 billion PBMCs. What the authors observed across the whole study: Pairwise subsampling indicated that sequencing depth was expected to affect the degree of clonotype sharing among donors. Higher generation probabilities were observed for clonotypes shared by all four sorted-subset donors than for non-shared clonotypes. Only blood was sampled, and tissue TCR repertoires likely differ from those in blood. Sharing across several donors was observed for approximately 4.6% of naive CD4, less than 4% of naive CD8, about 2.3% of memory CD4, and around 0.44% of memory CD8 clonotypes. Estimated clonotype richness was generally larger for naive than for memory subsets. Rarefaction of sorted-subset datasets indicated incomplete sequencing despite the large sequencing depth. Because the study included a small number of donors, the genetic and exposure-history diversity represented was limited.

There are 15 amino acids in the CDR3, from cysteine to phenylalanine inclusive. The sequence is cut down to CDR3 DNA, 45 bases in frame from base 1. V lost 6 bases and J lost 4 bases; the stretch between them is 19 bases long. CDR1 SGHNT and CDR2 YENEEA were looked up in the germline V gene. Remarks on this clone: The antigen it recognizes is unknown. One base away there is no much larger clone; base qualities are not given.

Using the deep immunoSEQ assay, TCR CDR3 regions were amplified from genomic DNA by multiplex PCR. Extracted genomic DNA from each cell subset was distributed evenly across all wells of several immunoSEQ 96-well plates, and each plate was treated as a replicate. For sorted subsets, each replicate PCR was loaded with about 200 ng genomic DNA, equivalent to about 30,000 T cell genomes. Purified libraries were quantified with a Qubit 3.0 fluorometer, sized on a Bioanalyzer 2100, and re-quantified with the KAPA Library Quantification kit. Each immunoSEQ 96-well plate was sequenced on its own single-read 150-cycle Illumina NextSeq 550 flow cell. Regarding the original processing steps: Because the immunoSEQ output held only junctional sequences and lacked quality scores, the filtering could not match the filtering applied to full-length reads. To assign V/J genes and CDR3, sequences were annotated against IMGT germline references using PyIR, a Python wrapper for IgBLAST v1.9. Reads were removed for weak V/J assignments (E-value above 1e-6), missing CDR3, stop codons, out-of-frame junctions, or ambiguous translated residues. V3J clonotypes were defined as sequences sharing the same inferred V gene, J gene, and CDR3 amino acid sequence. Percentage overlap between repertoires was calculated by dividing the number of shared unique clonotypes by the size of the smaller repertoire. Richness of each repertoire was evaluated using RTK rarefaction, the Chao1 estimator, and Recon v2.1 estimates of unobserved clonotypes. Generation probabilities were computed with OLGA for all TCRbeta clonotypes obtained by the gDNA method from a handful of donors. TCRdb stores this immuneACCESS table with in-frame sequences only. Part of the clones is absent; in the studies checked, under half of the shortfall reflects unresolved V genes, and no reason is known for the rest. V, J and clone size are those of that table, while D and trimming were read from the DNA. This sample has hundreds of thousands of clones in its table, and approximately 95% of those were observed once. Of the sample, over 0.1% is held by the ten largest clones.

For the CD8 naive samples, CD45RO-negative cells were positively selected for CCR7, yielding a CD45RA+CCR7+ population from which TemRA cells were excluded. Healthy HIV-negative adults with no recently reported acute infections or vaccinations were included as donors. Only Caucasian adults living in Nashville, Tennessee, USA were represented among the donors. Blood was collected by leukapheresis, and PBMCs were isolated by Ficoll-Histopaque density gradient centrifugation and then cryopreserved in liquid nitrogen vapor phase. Analytical flow cytometry was used to check the purity and quantity of each magnetically sorted T cell population. Each sorted fraction had its genomic DNA isolated and then quantified by UV absorbance on a Nanodrop 2000c.

The source is a woman aged 25-40 years in good health. Recombination linked TRBV11-3 to TRBJ2-7; a tentative D call is TRBD2 (6 bases match). The sample taken for sequencing was naive CD8+ T cells sorted from blood. The cell subset or site label, read with the paper, signifies: CD45RA+CCR7+. The CDR3: CASSSRLVTVYEQYF. The nucleotide sequence reads as follows: TGTGCCAGCAGTTCGCGACTAGTAACAGTGTACGAGCAGTACTTC.